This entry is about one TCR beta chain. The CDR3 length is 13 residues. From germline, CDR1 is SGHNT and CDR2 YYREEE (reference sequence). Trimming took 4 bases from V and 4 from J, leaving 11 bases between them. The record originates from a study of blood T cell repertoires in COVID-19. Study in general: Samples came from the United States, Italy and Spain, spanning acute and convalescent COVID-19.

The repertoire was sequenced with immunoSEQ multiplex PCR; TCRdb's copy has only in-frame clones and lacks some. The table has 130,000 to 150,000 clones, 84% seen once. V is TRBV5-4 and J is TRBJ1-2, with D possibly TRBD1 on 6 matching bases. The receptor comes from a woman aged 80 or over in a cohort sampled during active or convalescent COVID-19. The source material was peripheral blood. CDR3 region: CASSPDRSYGYTF. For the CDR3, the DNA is TGTGCCAGCAGCCCCGACAGGTCCTATGGCTACACCTTC. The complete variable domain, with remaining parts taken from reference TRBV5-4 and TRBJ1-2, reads ETGVTQSPTHLIKTRGQQVTLRCSSQSGHNTVSWYQQALGQGPQFIFQYYREEENGRGNFPPRFSGLQFPNYSSELNVNALELDDSALYLCASSPDRSYGYTFGSGTRLTVV.